These T cell receptor beta chains were read from a single sample in a study of blood T cell repertoires in COVID-19. Only in-frame clones appear in the TCRdb table, and some are missing; sequencing was by immunoSEQ multiplex PCR. The sample comprises about 120,000 clones, over 80% of which are singletons, and under 2.5% rests with the top ten. Sequencing was performed on peripheral blood. These TCRs come from a man aged 70-80 years with acute or convalescent COVID-19. Each CDR3 is given with its conserved first and last residue. The D gene is left open where the match is weak. Expanded clones are given a class, and other clones once, few, many or no size at all.

CDR3 length	D gene	V gene	clone size	J gene	CDR3 protein	CDR3 DNA
13	TRBD1	TRBV10-3	once	TRBJ1-1	CAIASGGNTEAFF	TGTGCCATTGCTTCAGGGGGGAACACTGAAGCTTTCTTT
16	TRBD1	TRBV30	.	TRBJ1-3	CAWSVAGTGTGNTIYF	TGTGCCTGGAGTGTAGCCGGGACAGGGACTGGAAACACCATATATTTT
16	.	TRBV27	.	TRBJ1-4	CASSSKLRATNEKLFF	TGTGCCAGCAGTTCCAAGCTACGGGCAACTAATGAAAAACTGTTTTTT
14	TRBD2	TRBV19	.	TRBJ2-2	CASSSSGGTGELFF	TGTGCCAGTAGTTCTAGCGGGGGGACCGGGGAGCTGTTTTTT
14	.	TRBV5-5	.	TRBJ1-1	CASSVGAGNTEAFF	TGTGCCAGCAGCGTGGGAGCAGGGAACACTGAAGCTTTCTTT
14	.	TRBV5-1	few	TRBJ2-7	CASSTGLVPYEQYF	TGCGCCAGCAGCACGGGACTGGTTCCCTACGAGCAGTACTTC
13	.	TRBV14	.	TRBJ1-3	CASSQVMRNTIYF	TGTGCCAGCAGCCAAGTCATGCGGAACACCATATATTTT
16	TRBD1	TRBV11-2	.	TRBJ1-3	CASSLNRGRSGNTIYF	TGTGCCAGCAGCTTAAACAGGGGCCGCTCTGGAAACACCATATATTTT
16	.	TRBV4-1	.	TRBJ1-6	CASSQVFPPGNSPLHF	TGCGCCAGCAGCCAAGTCTTCCCCCCGGGGAATTCACCCCTCCACTTT
14	TRBD1	TRBV5-6	.	TRBJ2-5	CASSLGQGRETQYF	TGTGCCAGCAGCTTGGGACAGGGGCGGGAGACCCAGTACTTC
15	TRBD1	TRBV20-1	.	TRBJ1-5	CSASQGAAMDQPQHF	TGCAGTGCTAGTCAGGGGGCCGCAATGGATCAGCCCCAGCATTTT
14	.	TRBV5-1	.	TRBJ2-7	CASSLGGNSYEQYF	TGCGCCAGCAGCTTGGGAGGGAACTCCTACGAGCAGTACTTC
11	.	TRBV20-1	.	TRBJ1-1	CSGHLNTEAFF	TGCAGCGGACATCTGAACACTGAAGCTTTCTTT
16	TRBD1	TRBV4-1	.	TRBJ1-6	CASSQDQGALNSPLHF	TGCGCCAGCAGCCAAGATCAGGGGGCGCTTAATTCACCCCTCCACTTT
16	TRBD1	TRBV3-1/TRBV3-2	few	TRBJ1-2	CASSQEGTGKEGGYTF	TGTGCCAGCAGCCAAGAAGGGACAGGGAAAGAGGGTGGCTACACCTTC
13	.	TRBV18	.	TRBJ1-1	CASSPPGATEAFF	TGTGCCAGCTCACCCCCAGGGGCCACTGAAGCTTTCTTT
17	.	TRBV3-1/TRBV3-2	.	TRBJ1-4	CASSQGIWGSVGEKLFF	TGTGCCAGCAGCCAAGGAATTTGGGGCAGCGTGGGTGAAAAACTGTTTTTT
13	.	TRBV5-5	.	TRBJ1-1	CASSRGQNTEAFF	TGTGCCAGCAGCAGAGGACAGAACACTGAAGCTTTCTTT
13	.	TRBV9	.	TRBJ1-1	CASTMDRNTEAFF	TGTGCCAGCACTATGGACAGGAACACTGAAGCTTTCTTT
13	.	TRBV25-1	.	TRBJ1-2	CASLGQIGDGYTF	TGTGCCAGCCTCGGACAGATCGGGGATGGCTACACCTTC
16	.	TRBV2	.	TRBJ1-3	CASSIETGISGNTIYF	TGTGCCAGCAGTATCGAAACAGGGATCTCTGGAAACACCATATATTTT
11	.	TRBV5-1	few	TRBJ2-1	CASSLASEQFF	TGCGCCAGCAGCTTGGCCTCCGAGCAGTTCTTC